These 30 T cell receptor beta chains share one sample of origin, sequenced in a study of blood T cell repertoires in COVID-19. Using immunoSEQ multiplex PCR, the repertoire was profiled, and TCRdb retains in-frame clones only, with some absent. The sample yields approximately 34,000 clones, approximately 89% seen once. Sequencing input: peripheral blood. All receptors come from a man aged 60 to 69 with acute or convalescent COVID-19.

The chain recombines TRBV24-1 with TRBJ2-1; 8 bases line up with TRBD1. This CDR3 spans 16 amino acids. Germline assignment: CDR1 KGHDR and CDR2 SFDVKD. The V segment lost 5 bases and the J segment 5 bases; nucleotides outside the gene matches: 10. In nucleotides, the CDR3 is TGTGCCACCAGTGGGGGGACAGGCGCTATAAACAATGAGCAGTTCTTC. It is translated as CATSGGTGAINNEQFF.

CDR3 coding DNA: TGTGCCAGCAGCGTAACTAGCGGGAGGGCGAATGAGCAGTTCTTC. Translation gives CASSVTSGRANEQFF. This chain links TRBV9 with TRBJ2-1; 13 bases map to TRBD2. The trim removed 1 base at V and 7 bases at J, leaving 2 bases unmatched. The germline V gene encodes CDR1 SGDLS and CDR2 YYNGEE. The CDR3 loop spans 15 amino acids. Drawing the rest from reference TRBV9 and TRBJ2-1, the complete variable domain is DSGVTQTPKHLITATGQRVTLRCSPRSGDLSVYWYQQSLDQGLQFLIQYYNGEERAKGNILERFSAQQFPDLHSELNLSSLELGDSALYFCASSVTSGRANEQFFGPGTRLTVL.

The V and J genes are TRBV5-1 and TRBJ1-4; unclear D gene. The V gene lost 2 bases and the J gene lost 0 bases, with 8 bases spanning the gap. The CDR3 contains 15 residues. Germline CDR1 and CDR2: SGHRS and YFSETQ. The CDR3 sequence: CASSFTAATNEKLFF. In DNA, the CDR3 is TGCGCCAGCAGCTTCACAGCAGCAACTAATGAAAAACTGTTTTTT.

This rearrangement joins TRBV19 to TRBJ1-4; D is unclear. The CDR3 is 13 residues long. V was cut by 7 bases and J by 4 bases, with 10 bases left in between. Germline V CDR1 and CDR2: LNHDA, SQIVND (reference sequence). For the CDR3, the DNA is TGTGCCAGTACAGACATTCATAATGAAAAACTGTTTTTT. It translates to CASTDIHNEKLFF.

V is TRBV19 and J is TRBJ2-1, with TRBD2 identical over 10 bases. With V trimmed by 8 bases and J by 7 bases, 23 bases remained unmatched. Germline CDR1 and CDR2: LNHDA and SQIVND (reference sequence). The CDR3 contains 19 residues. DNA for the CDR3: TGTGCCAGTGCCTTGAGAGGGGAGAGAGCGGGAGGGCCGTGGAATGAGCAGTTCTTC. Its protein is CASALRGERAGGPWNEQFF.

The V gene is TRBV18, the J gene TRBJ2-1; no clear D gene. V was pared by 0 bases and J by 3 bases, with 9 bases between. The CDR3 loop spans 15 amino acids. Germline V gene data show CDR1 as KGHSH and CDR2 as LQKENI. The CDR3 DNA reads TGTGCCAGCTCACCACCCTTGTACAACTACAATGAGCAGTTCTTC. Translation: CASSPPLYNYNEQFF.

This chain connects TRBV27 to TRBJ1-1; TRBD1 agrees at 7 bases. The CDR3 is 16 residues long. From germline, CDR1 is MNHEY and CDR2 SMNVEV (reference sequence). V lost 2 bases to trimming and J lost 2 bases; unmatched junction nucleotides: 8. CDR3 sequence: CASSLVPGTVNTEAFF. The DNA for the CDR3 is TGTGCCAGCAGTTTAGTACCCGGGACAGTTAACACTGAAGCTTTCTTT.

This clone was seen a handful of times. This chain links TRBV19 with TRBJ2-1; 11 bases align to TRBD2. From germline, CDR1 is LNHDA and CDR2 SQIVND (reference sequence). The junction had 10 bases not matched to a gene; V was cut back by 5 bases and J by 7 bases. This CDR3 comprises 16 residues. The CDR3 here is CASSPRLAGSENEQFF. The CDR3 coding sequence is TGTGCCAGTAGTCCTAGACTAGCGGGATCGGAGAATGAGCAGTTCTTC.

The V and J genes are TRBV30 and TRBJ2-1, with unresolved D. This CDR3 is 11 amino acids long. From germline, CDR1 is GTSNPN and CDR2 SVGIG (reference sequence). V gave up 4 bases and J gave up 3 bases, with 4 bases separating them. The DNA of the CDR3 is TGTGCCTGGACTAGCTACAATGAGCAGTTCTTC. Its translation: CAWTSYNEQFF.

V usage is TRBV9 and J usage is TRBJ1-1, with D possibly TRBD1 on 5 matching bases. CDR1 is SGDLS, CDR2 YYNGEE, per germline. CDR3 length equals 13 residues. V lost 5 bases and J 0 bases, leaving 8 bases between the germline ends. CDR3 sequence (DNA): TGTGCCAGCAGTGGGGCTATGAACACTGAAGCTTTCTTT. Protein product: CASSGAMNTEAFF.

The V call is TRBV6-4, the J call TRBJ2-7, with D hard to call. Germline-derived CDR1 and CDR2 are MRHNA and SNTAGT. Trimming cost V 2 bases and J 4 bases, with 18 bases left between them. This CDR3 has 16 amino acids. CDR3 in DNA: TGTGCCAGCAGTGACGCACGATTTAGACAATGGTACGAGCAGTACGTC. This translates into CASSDARFRQWYEQYV.

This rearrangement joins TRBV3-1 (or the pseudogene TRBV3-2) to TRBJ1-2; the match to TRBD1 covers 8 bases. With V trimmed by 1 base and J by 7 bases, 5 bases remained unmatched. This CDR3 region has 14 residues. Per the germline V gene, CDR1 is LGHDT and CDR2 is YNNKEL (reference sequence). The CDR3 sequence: CASSQVDRAGGYTF. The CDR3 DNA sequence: TGTGCCAGCAGCCAAGTGGACAGGGCAGGTGGCTACACCTTC.

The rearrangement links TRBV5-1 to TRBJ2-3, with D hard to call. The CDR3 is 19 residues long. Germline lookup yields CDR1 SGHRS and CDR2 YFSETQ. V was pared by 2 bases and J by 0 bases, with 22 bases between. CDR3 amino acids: CASSFRPGPFTSSTDTQYF. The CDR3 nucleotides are TGCGCCAGCAGCTTTAGGCCAGGCCCCTTTACCTCTAGCACAGATACGCAGTATTTT.

This chain's CDR3 is CASSLERRMNTEAFF. The CDR3 nucleotides are TGTGCCAGCAGCTTAGAGCGGAGGATGAACACTGAAGCTTTCTTT. The gene calls are TRBV7-2 and TRBJ1-1, with no clear D. Germline V gene lookup returns CDR1 SGHTA and CDR2 FQGNSA. This CDR3 region has 15 residues. V lost 1 base and J 0 bases, leaving 9 bases between the germline ends.

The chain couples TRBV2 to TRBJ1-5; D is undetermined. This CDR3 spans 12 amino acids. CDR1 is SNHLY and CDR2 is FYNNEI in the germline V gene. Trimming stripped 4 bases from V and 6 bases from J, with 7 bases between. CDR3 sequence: CASSVPSQPQHF. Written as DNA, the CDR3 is TGTGCCAGCAGTGTACCTAGTCAGCCCCAGCATTTT.

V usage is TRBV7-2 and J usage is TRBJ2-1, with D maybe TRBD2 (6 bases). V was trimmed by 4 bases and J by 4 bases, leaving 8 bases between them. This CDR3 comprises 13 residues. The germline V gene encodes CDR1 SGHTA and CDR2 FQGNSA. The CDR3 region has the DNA TGTGCCAGCAGCTCGGGACTTTACAATGAGCAGTTCTTC. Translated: CASSSGLYNEQFF.

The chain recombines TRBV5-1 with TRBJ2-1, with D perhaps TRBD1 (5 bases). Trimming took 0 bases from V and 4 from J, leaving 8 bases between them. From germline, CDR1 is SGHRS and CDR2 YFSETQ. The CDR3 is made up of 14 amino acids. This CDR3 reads CASSLAKGYNEQFF. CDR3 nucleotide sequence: TGCGCCAGCAGCTTGGCCAAGGGGTACAATGAGCAGTTCTTC. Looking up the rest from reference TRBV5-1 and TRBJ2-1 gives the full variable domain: KAGVTQTPRYLIKTRGQQVTLSCSPISGHRSVSWYQQTPGQGLQFLFEYFSETQRNKGNFPGRFSGRQFSNSRSEMNVSTLELGDSALYLCASSLAKGYNEQFFGPGTRLTVL.

CDR3 protein: CASSEATGGSTNEKLFF. The DNA for the CDR3 is TGTGCCAGCAGTGAAGCGACGGGGGGATCAACTAATGAAAAACTGTTTTTT. V gene TRBV2 combines with J gene TRBJ1-4; D might be TRBD1 (5 bases). The CDR3 length is 17 residues. Germline CDR1 SNHLY, CDR2 FYNNEI. Trimming took off 0 bases at V and 0 bases at J, with 11 bases between the two ends. Looking up the rest from reference TRBV2 and TRBJ1-4 gives the full variable domain: EPEVTQTPSHQVTQMGQEVILRCVPISNHLYFYWYRQILGQKVEFLVSFYNNEISEKSEIFDDQFSVERPDGSNFTLKIRSTKLEDSAMYFCASSEATGGSTNEKLFFGSGTQLSVL.

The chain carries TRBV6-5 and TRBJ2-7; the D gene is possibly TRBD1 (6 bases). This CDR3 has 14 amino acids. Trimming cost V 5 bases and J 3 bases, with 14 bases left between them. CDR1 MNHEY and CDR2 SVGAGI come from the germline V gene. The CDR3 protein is CASSTTGIYYEQYF. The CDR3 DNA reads TGTGCCAGCAGTACGACAGGTATTTACTACGAGCAGTACTTC.

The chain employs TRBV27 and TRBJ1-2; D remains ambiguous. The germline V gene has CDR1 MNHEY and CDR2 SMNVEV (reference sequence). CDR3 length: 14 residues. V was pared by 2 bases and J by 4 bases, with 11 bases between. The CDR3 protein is CASSLRGQVYGYTF. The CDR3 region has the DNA TGTGCCAGCAGTTTACGTGGGCAGGTCTATGGCTACACCTTC.

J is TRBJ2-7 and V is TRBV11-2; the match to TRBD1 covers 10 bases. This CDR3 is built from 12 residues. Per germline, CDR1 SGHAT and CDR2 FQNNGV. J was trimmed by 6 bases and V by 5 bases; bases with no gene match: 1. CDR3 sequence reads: CASSRTGGEQYF. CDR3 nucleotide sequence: TGTGCCAGCAGCAGGACAGGGGGCGAGCAGTACTTC.

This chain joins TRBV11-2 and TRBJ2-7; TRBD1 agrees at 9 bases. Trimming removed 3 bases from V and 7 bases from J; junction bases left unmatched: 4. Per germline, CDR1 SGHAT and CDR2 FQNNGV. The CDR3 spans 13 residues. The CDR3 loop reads CASSFTGGWEQYF. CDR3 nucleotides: TGTGCCAGCAGCTTCACAGGGGGCTGGGAGCAGTACTTC.

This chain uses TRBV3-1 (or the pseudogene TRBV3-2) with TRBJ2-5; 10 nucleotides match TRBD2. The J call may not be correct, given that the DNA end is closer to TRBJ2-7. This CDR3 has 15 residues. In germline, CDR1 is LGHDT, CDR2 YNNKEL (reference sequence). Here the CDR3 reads CASSQGLAGAYEQYF. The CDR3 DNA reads TGTGCCAGCAGCCAAGGACTAGCGGGCGCCTACGAGCAGTACTTC.

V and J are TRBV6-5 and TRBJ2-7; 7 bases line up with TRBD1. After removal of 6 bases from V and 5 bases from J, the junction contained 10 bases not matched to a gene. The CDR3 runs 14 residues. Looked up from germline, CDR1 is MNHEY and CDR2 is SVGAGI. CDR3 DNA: TGTGCCAGCAGGTCTTACAGGGACAGCCACGAGCAGTACTTC. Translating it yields CASRSYRDSHEQYF.

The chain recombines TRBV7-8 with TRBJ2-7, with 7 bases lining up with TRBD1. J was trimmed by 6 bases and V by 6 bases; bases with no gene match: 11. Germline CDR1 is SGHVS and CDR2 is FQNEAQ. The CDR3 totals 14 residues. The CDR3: CASSDRVPGFEQYF. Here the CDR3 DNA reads TGTGCCAGCAGTGACAGGGTGCCGGGGTTCGAGCAGTACTTC.

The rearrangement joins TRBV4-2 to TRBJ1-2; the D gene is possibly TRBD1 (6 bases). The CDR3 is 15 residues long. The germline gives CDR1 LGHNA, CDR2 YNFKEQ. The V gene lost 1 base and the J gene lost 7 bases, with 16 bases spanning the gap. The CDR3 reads CASSQVGGGVSGYTF. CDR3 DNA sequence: TGTGCCAGCAGCCAAGTAGGGGGTGGGGTCAGTGGCTACACCTTC.

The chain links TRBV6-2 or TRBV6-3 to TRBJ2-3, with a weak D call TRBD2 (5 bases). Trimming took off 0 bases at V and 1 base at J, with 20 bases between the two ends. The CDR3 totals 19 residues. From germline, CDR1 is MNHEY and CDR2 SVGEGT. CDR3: CASSYSRGRPDSGTDTQYF. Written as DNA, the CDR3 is TGTGCCAGCAGTTACTCGAGAGGTCGACCGGATAGCGGCACAGATACGCAGTATTTT.

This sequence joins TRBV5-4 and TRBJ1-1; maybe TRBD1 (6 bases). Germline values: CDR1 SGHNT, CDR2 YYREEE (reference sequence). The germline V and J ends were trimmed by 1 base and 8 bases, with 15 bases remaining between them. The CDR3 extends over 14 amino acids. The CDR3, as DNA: TGTGCCAGCAGCTTGAATTCATTCGGGACAGAAGCTTTCTTT. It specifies CASSLNSFGTEAFF.

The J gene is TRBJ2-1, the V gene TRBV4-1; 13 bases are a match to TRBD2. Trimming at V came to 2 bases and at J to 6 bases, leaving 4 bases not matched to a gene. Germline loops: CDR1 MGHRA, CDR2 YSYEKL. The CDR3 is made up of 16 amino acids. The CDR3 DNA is TGCGCCAGCAGCCAACCCACTAGCGGGAGGGGCAATGAGCAGTTCTTC. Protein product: CASSQPTSGRGNEQFF.

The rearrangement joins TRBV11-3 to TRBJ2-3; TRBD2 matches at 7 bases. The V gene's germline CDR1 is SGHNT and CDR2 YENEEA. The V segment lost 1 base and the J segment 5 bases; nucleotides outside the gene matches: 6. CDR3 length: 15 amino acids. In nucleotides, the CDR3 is TGTGCCAGCAGCTTAGTGGGAGGGAGTATAGATACGCAGTATTTT. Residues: CASSLVGGSIDTQYF.